Below, one T cell receptor (beta chain) is given with its context. Its antigen is unknown. This CDR3 spans 13 amino acids. J lost 8 bases, V lost 7 bases, and 6 bases had no gene match. By quantitative 5'-RACE with molecular barcodes, the TCR beta libraries were made. TCRdb ran MiXCR on the 5' RACE reads and lists one entry per CDR3 protein. Of about 450,000 distinct CDR3 sequences listed, 25% to 30% are singletons. The sample belongs to a study of CD8 T cells in ankylosing spondylitis. The study's findings and limits: Earlier work had already found some motif variants in reactive arthritis synovial fluid and blood. It appeared that ankylosing spondylitis blood was characterized by a TCR beta motif of several highly homologous variants. Clones tied to disease were said to be significantly enriched in matched ankylosing spondylitis synovial fluid. Relatively rare in peripheral blood, disease-linked clones were also CD8+.

J is TRBJ2-2 and V is TRBV12-3 or TRBV12-4; 8 bases match TRBD1. Sequencing was carried out using blood, either unsorted or a sorted T cell fraction (not recorded which). This receptor was taken from a male donor with ankylosing spondylitis. The CDR3 nucleotides read TGTGCCAGCACCCCAGGGGGCGGTGGGGAGCTGTTTTTT. It codes for CASTPGGGGELFF.